In this sample, the clone carrying this T cell receptor (beta chain) turned up a few times. The antigen is undetermined. Trimming shortened V by 5 bases and J by 7 bases, and 12 bases separated the two germline ends. The germline CDR1 and CDR2 sequences are SEHNR and FQNEAQ (reference sequence). This CDR3 spans 14 amino acids. This sample was included in a study of T cells in Graves' hyperthyroidism and ophthalmopathy. Study results and limitations: Median prediction lead before ophthalmopathy onset was 5 to 7.5 months with the model. Peripheral blood also featured most of the thyroid clonotypes expanded above 0.001.

Diagnosis rested on symptoms, serum thyroxine and TRAb, thyroid ultrasound, and orbital computed tomography. RNA transcripts gave rise to amplified TCR beta CDR3 regions. Using the HTBI primer set, a first-round RT-PCR was run on the TCR CDR3. TCRdb redid the calling of the multiplex PCR reads with MiXCR, one entry per CDR3 protein. The profile shows fewer than 650,000 distinct CDR3 sequences, approximately 14% of them singletons. The TCR comes from a woman in her thirties with Graves' hyperthyroidism that later progressed to Graves' ophthalmopathy. The chain uses TRBV7-9 and TRBJ1-6; D may be TRBD1 (6 bases). The sequenced material came from blood. The CDR3 DNA sequence: TGTGCCAGCAGCATTGGACAGATCAATTCACCCCTCCACTTT. Amino acids: CASSIGQINSPLHF.